Each of the 25 T cell receptor beta chains below was sequenced from the same sample in a study of blood T cell repertoires in COVID-19. Method: immunoSEQ multiplex PCR; TCRdb's copy keeps in-frame clones and lacks some. The sample has approximately 70,000 clones, roughly 88% seen once. Sequenced: peripheral blood. Receptors originate from an elderly man with active or convalescent COVID-19.

This clone has only a few counts. The genes are TRBV6-2 or TRBV6-3 and TRBJ1-1; D is ambiguous. Per germline, CDR1 MNHEY and CDR2 SVGEGT. The ends were cut back, 0 bases at V and 7 bases at J, with 9 bases in the middle. This CDR3 is built from 13 residues. CDR3 nucleotides: TGTGCCAGCAGTTACTCGAGATCTGTTGAAGCTTTCTTT. It yields the protein CASSYSRSVEAFF.

J is TRBJ2-3 and V is TRBV5-1; D is possibly TRBD2 (6 bases). Looked up from germline, CDR1 is SGHRS and CDR2 is YFSETQ. This CDR3 is 16 amino acids long. The germline V and J ends were trimmed by 4 bases and 2 bases, with 17 bases remaining between them. CDR3 residues: CASSLGRDSLTDTQYF. As DNA, the CDR3 is TGCGCCAGCAGCCTGGGCCGGGACTCCCTCACAGATACGCAGTATTTT.

V usage is TRBV25-1 and J usage is TRBJ2-5, with 9 nucleotides matching TRBD1. The CDR3 sequence is 18 residues long. Germline V gene data show CDR1 as MGHDK and CDR2 as SYGVNS. After removal of 5 bases from V and 2 bases from J, the junction contained 15 bases not matched to a gene. The CDR3 spells CASSRRLGTGKDQETQYF. As DNA, the CDR3 is TGTGCCAGCAGTCGTAGGTTAGGGACAGGGAAAGATCAAGAGACCCAGTACTTC.

This clone was seen only once. CDR3 protein: CASSDQGVANTEAFF. The CDR3 coding sequence is TGTGCCAGCAGTGACCAGGGGGTGGCGAACACTGAAGCTTTCTTT. The chain uses TRBV27 and TRBJ1-1; 7 positions agree with TRBD1. Trimming at V came to 5 bases and at J to 1 base, leaving 7 bases not matched to a gene. CDR3 length equals 15 residues. The V gene's germline CDR1 is MNHEY and CDR2 SMNVEV (reference sequence).

The chain couples TRBV27 to TRBJ2-1; D possibly corresponds to TRBD1 (6 bases). The germline V and J ends were trimmed by 6 bases and 4 bases, with 13 bases remaining between them. CDR1 is MNHEY and CDR2 is SMNVEV in the germline V gene (reference sequence). The CDR3 spans 14 residues. CDR3 sequence: CASRPQGGYNEQFF. The CDR3 DNA follows: TGTGCCAGCAGACCACAGGGCGGGTACAATGAGCAGTTCTTC.

The J gene is TRBJ2-6, the V gene TRBV21-1; TRBD1 is the table's D call and was not checked against the DNA. TRBV21-1 has pseudogene status. CDR3 length: 17 residues. The CDR3 here is CASRTGTSDSGANVLTF. The CDR3, as DNA: TGTGCCAGCAGGACTGGGACATCAGACTCTGGGGCCAACGTCCTGACTTTC.

The chain joins TRBV24-1 to TRBJ2-2; 7 nucleotides match TRBD2. V was clipped by 3 bases and J by 7 bases; unmatched bases: 7. Per germline, CDR1 KGHDR and CDR2 SFDVKD. The CDR3 has 15 residues. CDR3 in DNA: TGTGCCACCAGTGATGCTGGGGGGGGGATCGGGGAGCTGTTTTTT. Amino acid sequence: CATSDAGGGIGELFF.

This chain links TRBV29-1 with TRBJ2-1, with 7 nucleotides matching TRBD2. With V trimmed by 3 bases and J by 4 bases, 9 bases remained unmatched. This CDR3 contains 15 residues. Germline values: CDR1 SQVTM, CDR2 ANQGSEA. The CDR3 loop reads CSVDVALAEYNEQFF. Written as DNA, the CDR3 is TGCAGCGTTGATGTCGCTCTAGCGGAGTACAATGAGCAGTTCTTC.

In DNA, the CDR3 is TGCGCCAGCACCTCCAACATGAACACTGAAGCTTTCTTT. This codes for CASTSNMNTEAFF. This sequence joins TRBV5-1 and TRBJ1-1; no reliable D call. The length of the CDR3 is 13 residues. Germline V lookup: CDR1 SGHRS, CDR2 YFSETQ. V dropped 6 bases and J dropped 0 bases, with 9 bases sitting between them. The variable domain in full, with the rest retrieved from reference TRBV5-1 and TRBJ1-1, is KAGVTQTPRYLIKTRGQQVTLSCSPISGHRSVSWYQQTPGQGLQFLFEYFSETQRNKGNFPGRFSGRQFSNSRSEMNVSTLELGDSALYLCASTSNMNTEAFFGQGTRLTVV.

The rearrangement links TRBV28 to TRBJ1-2; TRBD1 is a possible D gene (5 bases). Germline V gene sequence: CDR1 MDHEN, CDR2 SYDVKM. There are 14 residues in the CDR3. Trimming took off 2 bases at V and 2 bases at J, with 9 bases between the two ends. CDR3 DNA: TGTGCCAGCAGTTTACCCCGACAGAACTATGGCTACACCTTC. Its protein is CASSLPRQNYGYTF.

This clone was counted once. J is TRBJ2-7 and V is TRBV28; 8 bases map to TRBD1. Unmatched junction bases numbered 21, after V lost 6 bases and J lost 5 bases. The CDR3 runs 18 residues. Germline V gene data show CDR1 as MDHEN and CDR2 as SYDVKM. CDR3 bases: TGTGCCAGCAGAAGAGGACAGGGTCGAGTGGGAGTTTTCCACGAGCAGTACTTC. Its protein product is CASRRGQGRVGVFHEQYF.

The V call is TRBV7-8, the J call TRBJ2-7; 8 nucleotides match TRBD1. Germline trimming cut 0 bases from V and 0 bases from J; bases unmatched to any gene: 4. CDR1 and CDR2 from the germline V gene are SGHVS and FQNEAQ. This CDR3 is 16 amino acids long. CDR3: CASSLALQGASYEQYF. In DNA, the CDR3 is TGTGCCAGCAGCTTAGCGCTGCAGGGGGCCTCCTACGAGCAGTACTTC.

The J gene is TRBJ1-1, the V gene TRBV7-2; 7 positions agree with TRBD1. V dropped 4 bases and J dropped 1; count of bases not matched to a gene: 3. CDR3 length: 14 residues. Germline lookup yields CDR1 SGHTA and CDR2 FQGNSA. The CDR3 region is CASSWTGTNTEAFF. For the CDR3, the DNA is TGTGCCAGCAGCTGGACAGGCACGAACACTGAAGCTTTCTTT.

V is TRBV14 and J is TRBJ2-5, with a possible D match to TRBD2 (5 bases). Germline V gene sequence: CDR1 SGHDN, CDR2 FVKESK. The CDR3 sequence is 17 residues long. The V and J ends lost 0 bases and 3 bases respectively, with 17 bases between them. The DNA of the CDR3 is TGTGCCAGCAGCCAAGAAGGTTCGGGGTCCCGCAAAGAGACCCAGTACTTC. This gives the protein CASSQEGSGSRKETQYF.

The V and J genes are TRBV18 and TRBJ2-3; 8 bases align to TRBD2. V lost 4 bases, J lost 4 bases, and 7 bases stayed unmatched. The V gene's germline CDR1 is KGHSH and CDR2 LQKENI. CDR3 length: 15 residues. The DNA of the CDR3 is TGTGCCAGCTCACGGAGCGGGGGCGGGTCAGATACGCAGTATTTT. This translates into CASSRSGGGSDTQYF. The complete variable domain, with remaining parts taken from reference TRBV18 and TRBJ2-3, reads NAGVMQNPRHLVRRRGQEARLRCSPMKGHSHVYWYRQLPEEGLKFMVYLQKENIIDESGMPKERFSAEFPKEGPSILRIQQVVRGDSAAYFCASSRSGGGSDTQYFGPGTRLTVL.

The J gene is TRBJ2-1, the V gene TRBV10-3; D may be TRBD2 (5 bases). This CDR3 spans 15 amino acids. CDR1 is ENHRY, CDR2 SYGVKD, per germline. V shed 4 bases and J shed 4 bases, with 14 bases lying between them. The CDR3 reads CAISAGGPQYNEQFF. The CDR3 nucleotides are TGTGCCATCAGTGCCGGAGGCCCACAATACAATGAGCAGTTCTTC.

V gene TRBV30 combines with J gene TRBJ1-1; 8 bases agree with TRBD1. CDR3 size: 16 residues. V lost 2 bases and J lost 1; bases outside the gene matches: 9. The germline V gene has CDR1 GTSNPN and CDR2 SVGIG (reference sequence). The CDR3 nucleotides read TGTGCCTGGAGTCCCGGGACAGGTTTGAGGAACACTGAAGCTTTCTTT. Protein: CAWSPGTGLRNTEAFF.

CDR3 sequence reads: CASRQVNEKLFF. The CDR3 DNA is TGTGCCAGCAGACAGGTTAATGAAAAACTGTTTTTT. The V gene is TRBV6-5, the J gene TRBJ1-4; the D gene is possibly TRBD1 (5 bases). CDR1 and CDR2 from the germline V gene are MNHEY and SVGAGI. The CDR3 is 12 residues long. V was shortened by 6 bases and J by 4 bases, with 6 bases between the two germline ends.

Notes on this clone: An end of the junction differs from the germline gene, which may be a read error. The chain joins TRBV29-1 to TRBJ2-5; 7 bases map to TRBD2. This CDR3 contains 12 residues. CDR1 SQVTM and CDR2 ANQGSEA come from the germline V gene. The CDR3 sequence is CSVGTSQATQYF. The CDR3, as DNA: TGCAGCGTTGGGACTAGTCAAGCGACCCAGTACTTC.

The chain couples TRBV9 to TRBJ2-2, with D tentatively TRBD2 (6 bases). The CDR3 loop spans 16 amino acids. V was trimmed by 4 bases and J by 5 bases, leaving 18 bases between them. Germline-derived CDR1 and CDR2 are SGDLS and YYNGEE. Here the CDR3 DNA reads TGTGCCAGCAGCCTTCGTGCTAGCGAAGGAACCGGGGAGCTGTTTTTT. Its translation: CASSLRASEGTGELFF.

J is TRBJ2-2 and V is TRBV27; D call uncertain. From germline, CDR1 is MNHEY and CDR2 SMNVEV (reference sequence). The CDR3 runs to 12 residues. V shed 5 bases and J shed 8 bases, with 9 bases lying between them. The CDR3 DNA sequence: TGTGCCAGCAGTCCCCTCGGTGGGGAGCTGTTTTTT. It translates to CASSPLGGELFF.

The chain has TRBV30 and TRBJ1-2; 10 nucleotides line up with TRBD1. J lost 4 bases, V lost 2 bases, and 4 bases had no gene match. The germline V gene encodes CDR1 GTSNPN and CDR2 SVGIG (reference sequence). The CDR3 covers 14 residues. CDR3 sequence (DNA): TGTGCCTGGAGTTCCGGGACAGGGGTCTATGGCTACACCTTC. It is translated as CAWSSGTGVYGYTF. The full variable domain, rest sourced from reference TRBV30 and TRBJ1-2, is SQTIHQWPATLVQPVGSPLSLECTVEGTSNPNLYWYRQAAGRGLQLLFYSVGIGQISSEVPQNLSASRPQDRQFILSSKKLLLSDSGFYLCAWSSGTGVYGYTFGSGTRLTVV.

The chain links TRBV6-5 to TRBJ1-6; TRBD1 agrees at 7 bases. Per germline, CDR1 MNHEY and CDR2 SVGAGI. This CDR3 has 15 residues. V lost 7 bases and J lost 8; bases outside the gene matches: 11. CDR3 loop: CASTRQGEGYSPLHF. For the CDR3, the DNA is TGTGCCAGCACACGACAGGGTGAGGGTTATTCACCCCTCCACTTT.

V gene TRBV27 combines with J gene TRBJ2-7, with TRBD1 matching 10 bases. Looked up from germline, CDR1 is MNHEY and CDR2 is SMNVEV (reference sequence). The CDR3 contains 16 residues. Trimming cost V 5 bases and J 2 bases; bases outside gene matches: 9. The CDR3 sequence: CASSRNPGTGAYEQYF. For the CDR3, the DNA is TGTGCCAGCAGTCGAAACCCCGGGACAGGGGCCTACGAGCAGTACTTC.

The count of this clone is one. This chain links TRBV27 with TRBJ2-2; 12 nucleotides match TRBD2. The V segment lost 6 bases and the J segment 4 bases; nucleotides outside the gene matches: 3. Germline assignment: CDR1 MNHEY and CDR2 SMNVEV (reference sequence). The CDR3 covers 15 residues. CDR3 coding DNA: TGTGCCAGCAGCGGACTAGCGGGAATCACCGGGGAGCTGTTTTTT. Residues: CASSGLAGITGELFF.